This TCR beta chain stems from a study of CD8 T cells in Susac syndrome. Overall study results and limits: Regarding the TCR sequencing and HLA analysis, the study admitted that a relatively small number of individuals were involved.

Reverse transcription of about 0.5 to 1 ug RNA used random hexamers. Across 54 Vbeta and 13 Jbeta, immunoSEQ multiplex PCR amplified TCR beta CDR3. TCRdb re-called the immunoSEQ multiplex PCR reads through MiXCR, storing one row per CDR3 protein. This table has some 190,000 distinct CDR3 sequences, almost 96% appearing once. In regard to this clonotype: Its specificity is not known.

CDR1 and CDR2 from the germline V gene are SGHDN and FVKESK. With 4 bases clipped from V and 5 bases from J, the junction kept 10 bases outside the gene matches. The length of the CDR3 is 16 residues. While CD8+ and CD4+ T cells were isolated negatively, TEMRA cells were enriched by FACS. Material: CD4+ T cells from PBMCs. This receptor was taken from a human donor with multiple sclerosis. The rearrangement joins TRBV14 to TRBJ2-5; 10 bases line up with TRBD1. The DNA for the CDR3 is TGTGCCAGCAGCCGCTTCCGGGACAGGGGCAGCGAGACCCAGTACTTC. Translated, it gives CASSRFRDRGSETQYF.